These 17 T cell receptor beta chains share one sample of origin, sequenced in a study of identifying expanded T cells in peripheral blood. Some clones are missing from TCRdb's copy, which holds only in-frame ones; the method was immunoSEQ multiplex PCR. The sample lists tens of thousands of clones, approximately 89% occurring once. Sequencing was performed on blood. The receptors were sampled from a person aged 18-70 years in good health.

This rearrangement joins TRBV19 to TRBJ1-3; 7 bases match TRBD1. Trimming removed 7 bases from V and 0 bases from J; junction bases left unmatched: 9. The CDR3 has 16 residues. Germline CDR1 and CDR2: LNHDA and SQIVND (reference sequence). The CDR3 DNA is TGTGCCAGTACCCAGACAGGGACTCACTCTGGAAACACCATATATTTT. Its translation: CASTQTGTHSGNTIYF.

V usage is TRBV7-9 and J usage is TRBJ2-5, with D tentatively TRBD1 or TRBD2 (5 bases each). The DNA matches TRBJ2-7 better at its end, which makes the J call doubtful. Germline values: CDR1 SEHNR, CDR2 FQNEAQ (reference sequence). The CDR3 is made up of 14 amino acids. In nucleotides, the CDR3 is TGTGCCAGCAGCTTCGGGACCAACCCCTACGAGCAGTACTTC. Protein sequence: CASSFGTNPYEQYF.

The chain employs TRBV5-4 and TRBJ2-1, with 8 bases matching TRBD2. From germline, CDR1 is SGHNT and CDR2 YYREEE (reference sequence). The CDR3 covers 16 residues. V shed 1 base, J shed 4 bases, and the junction held 7 bases outside the gene matches. Here the CDR3 reads CASSLFRGGIYNEQFF. CDR3 DNA: TGTGCCAGCAGCTTGTTCCGGGGGGGAATATACAATGAGCAGTTCTTC.

This clone was counted a single time. The CDR3 here is CASSQTSGRAYEQYF. DNA for the CDR3: TGCGCCAGCAGCCAAACTAGCGGGAGGGCTTACGAGCAGTACTTC. The chain recombines TRBV4-3 with TRBJ2-7; the match to TRBD2 covers 13 bases. The CDR3 runs to 15 residues. Germline CDR1 reads LGHNA; CDR2 reads YSLEER. V was pared by 2 bases and J by 4 bases, with 2 bases of the junction left unmatched.

To note about this clone: Relative to the germline gene, one junction end is altered; a read error may explain this. The V gene is TRBV5-1, the J gene TRBJ2-2; 7 nucleotides line up with TRBD1. CDR1 and CDR2 (germline): SGHRS, YFSETQ. The CDR3 has 16 residues. Here the CDR3 reads CASSPRQGRNPGELFF. Here the CDR3 DNA reads TGCGCCAGCAGCCCTAGACAGGGTAGGAACCCCGGGGAGCTGTTTTTT.

This clone was seen a handful of times. V usage is TRBV9 and J usage is TRBJ2-5; TRBD2 agrees at 7 bases. Germline trimming cut 0 bases from V and 2 bases from J; bases unmatched to any gene: 4. The germline V gene has CDR1 SGDLS and CDR2 YYNGEE. The length of the CDR3 is 15 residues. CDR3 in DNA: TGTGCCAGCAGCGTAGGGCTAGCGGTACAAGAGACCCAGTACTTC. Its translation is CASSVGLAVQETQYF. The full variable domain, in which reference TRBV9 and TRBJ2-5 provide the parts outside the CDR3, is DSGVTQTPKHLITATGQRVTLRCSPRSGDLSVYWYQQSLDQGLQFLIQYYNGEERAKGNILERFSAQQFPDLHSELNLSSLELGDSALYFCASSVGLAVQETQYFGPGTRLLVL.

V is TRBV4-2 and J is TRBJ1-2; 8 bases match TRBD1. Trimming removed 4 bases from V and 4 bases from J; junction bases left unmatched: 11. Germline V gene sequence: CDR1 LGHNA, CDR2 YNFKEQ. The CDR3 has 16 amino acids. The CDR3 sequence is CASSRHGGQEGYGYTF. In nucleotides, the CDR3 is TGTGCCAGCAGCCGGCACGGGGGACAGGAGGGCTATGGCTACACCTTC.

V usage is TRBV5-1 and J usage is TRBJ2-1, with 11 bases lining up with TRBD2. The CDR3 has 15 residues. V trimming: 4 bases; J trimming: 9 bases; junction bases outside the gene matches: 9. CDR1 and CDR2 (germline): SGHRS, YFSETQ. CDR3 region: CASSGTSGGIVEQFF. Here the CDR3 DNA reads TGCGCCAGCAGCGGTACTAGCGGGGGAATAGTTGAGCAGTTCTTC.

This clone turned up a few times. The chain combines TRBV4-2 with TRBJ2-1; TRBD2 agrees at 9 bases. Germline trimming cut 0 bases from V and 4 bases from J; bases unmatched to any gene: 1. This CDR3 spans 15 amino acids. In germline, CDR1 is LGHNA, CDR2 YNFKEQ. Here the CDR3 reads CASSQEREGYNEQFF. CDR3 bases: TGTGCCAGCAGCCAAGAGCGGGAGGGTTACAATGAGCAGTTCTTC.

The chain couples TRBV4-3 to TRBJ1-1; no firm D call. Trimming removed 0 bases at V and 1 base at J, with 12 bases between. The germline gives CDR1 LGHNA, CDR2 YSLEER. There are 16 residues in the CDR3. The DNA for the CDR3 is TGCGCCAGCAGCCAAGATGGCCGGGCGAAGAACACTGAAGCTTTCTTT. Translated: CASSQDGRAKNTEAFF.

The chain has TRBV18 and TRBJ2-3, with D possibly TRBD2 on 5 matching bases. Trimming cost V 2 bases and J 1 base, with 16 bases left between them. The CDR3 contains 17 residues. Germline CDR1 and CDR2: KGHSH and LQKENI. The CDR3 sequence: CASSPFSMARGTDTQYF. In nucleotides, the CDR3 is TGTGCCAGCTCACCATTTTCGATGGCGAGGGGCACAGATACGCAGTATTTT.

The V gene is TRBV5-5, the J gene TRBJ2-7; 7 bases fit TRBD2. After removal of 0 bases from V and 4 bases from J, the junction contained 4 bases not matched to a gene. Germline values: CDR1 SGHKS, CDR2 YYEKEE (reference sequence). This CDR3 is 14 amino acids long. CDR3 nucleotides: TGTGCCAGCAGCTTGGCCGGGGGGATGTACGAGCAGTACTTC. It translates to CASSLAGGMYEQYF.

This chain uses TRBV30 with TRBJ2-7; 9 bases map to TRBD2. The V segment lost 3 bases and the J segment 3 bases; nucleotides outside the gene matches: 6. Germline-derived CDR1 and CDR2 are GTSNPN and SVGIG (reference sequence). This CDR3 has 14 amino acids. The CDR3 sequence is CAWRKGLAGYEQYF. As DNA, the CDR3 is TGTGCCTGGAGAAAGGGACTAGCTGGCTACGAGCAGTACTTC.

In this sample, this clone turned up a few times. The J gene is TRBJ1-4, the V gene TRBV5-4; D possibly corresponds to TRBD1 (6 bases). The germline V gene has CDR1 SGHNT and CDR2 YYREEE (reference sequence). V lost 4 bases, J lost 7 bases, and 17 bases lay in between. This CDR3 has 15 residues. As DNA, the CDR3 is TGTGCCAGCAGCGGGGAACAGGGCCGGGGTGAAAAACTGTTTTTT. Translated, it gives CASSGEQGRGEKLFF.

The gene calls are TRBV6-5 and TRBJ2-7; 9 positions match TRBD1. The CDR3 has 14 amino acids. Germline V gives CDR1 MNHEY, CDR2 SVGAGI. Germline trimming cut 6 bases from V and 3 bases from J; bases unmatched to any gene: 6. DNA for the CDR3: TGTGCCAGCAGCAGGACAGGGGCGGGCTACGAGCAGTACTTC. Translating gives CASSRTGAGYEQYF.

This rearrangement joins TRBV7-2 to TRBJ1-2, with 10 bases fitting TRBD1. The CDR3 consists of 15 residues. V gave up 3 bases and J gave up 3 bases; unmatched junction bases: 4. Germline V gene lookup returns CDR1 SGHTA and CDR2 FQGNSA. CDR3: CASSFRQGAYYGYTF. The CDR3 bases are TGTGCCAGCAGCTTCAGACAGGGGGCGTACTATGGCTACACCTTC.

V gene TRBV11-2 combines with J gene TRBJ2-7, with 9 bases identical to TRBD1. Germline CDR1 SGHAT, CDR2 FQNNGV. The J segment lost 2 bases and the V segment lost 5 bases, leaving 4 bases of the junction unmatched. The CDR3 runs to 14 residues. CDR3 residues: CASSRRDRAYEQYF. For the CDR3, the DNA is TGTGCCAGCAGCCGCCGGGACAGGGCCTACGAGCAGTACTTC. Using reference TRBV11-2 and TRBJ2-7 for the parts outside the CDR3, the full variable domain is EAGVAQSPRYKIIEKRQSVAFWCNPISGHATLYWYQQILGQGPKLLIQFQNNGVVDDSQLPKDRFSAERLKGVDSTLKIQPAKLEDSAVYLCASSRRDRAYEQYFGPGTRLTVT.